The sequence of this T cell receptor (beta chain) was determined in a study of blood T cell repertoires in COVID-19. Study overall: Sample material is recorded as cDNA or gDNA derived from T cells, B-cell-depleted T cells, or PBMCs.

Only in-frame clones appear in the TCRdb table, and some are missing; sequencing was by immunoSEQ multiplex PCR. Of 95,000 to 120,000 clones listed, about four fifths were seen once; the top ten hold about 3.8%. The CDR3 has 16 amino acids. CDR1 and CDR2 from the germline V gene are MDHEN and SYDVKM. Trimming took 7 bases from V and 5 from J; bases not matched to a gene: 14. The specimen sequenced was peripheral blood. The V and J genes are TRBV28 and TRBJ2-7; 10 bases fit TRBD2. The TCR comes from a woman in her 70s with acute or convalescent COVID-19. CDR3: CASMGSLAGAFNEQYF. In DNA form, the CDR3 reads TGTGCCAGCATGGGATCTCTAGCGGGAGCGTTCAACGAGCAGTACTTC. The full variable domain, in which reference TRBV28 and TRBJ2-7 provide the parts outside the CDR3, is DVKVTQSSRYLVKRTGEKVFLECVQDMDHENMFWYRQDPGLGLRLIYFSYDVKMKEKGDIPEGYSVSREKKERFSLILESASTNQTSMYLCASMGSLAGAFNEQYFGPGTRLTVT.